The next 28 T cell receptor beta chains were all read from a single sample in a study of control samples from healthy donors and cancer patients. TCRdb keeps only in-frame clones here, not all; method: immunoSEQ multiplex PCR. The data show 40,000 to 55,000 clones, around 90% seen once. What was sequenced was PBMCs. The receptor source for this set is a woman aged 40-49 years with head and neck cancer.

The CDR3 spells CASGTALSSYEQYF. The CDR3 nucleotides are TGTGCCTCCGGGACAGCACTCTCCTCCTACGAGCAGTACTTC. The rearrangement uses TRBV18 and TRBJ2-7; the match to TRBD1 covers 7 bases. Germline CDR1 reads KGHSH; CDR2 reads LQKENI. The CDR3 runs to 14 residues. Unmatched junction bases numbered 10, after V lost 11 bases and J lost 0 bases. Full variable domain (outside the CDR3, taken from reference TRBV18 and TRBJ2-7): NAGVMQNPRHLVRRRGQEARLRCSPMKGHSHVYWYRQLPEEGLKFMVYLQKENIIDESGMPKERFSAEFPKEGPSILRIQQVVRGDSAAYFCASGTALSSYEQYFGPGTRLTVT.

J is TRBJ1-1 and V is TRBV19; the D gene is possibly TRBD1 (5 bases). V was shortened by 6 bases and J by 5 bases, with 16 bases between the two germline ends. Per germline, CDR1 LNHDA and CDR2 SQIVND (reference sequence). The length of the CDR3 is 14 residues. This CDR3 reads CASSLGVVRTEAFF. The CDR3 region has the DNA TGTGCCAGTAGCTTAGGGGTTGTGAGGACTGAAGCTTTCTTT.

The CDR3 nucleotides are TGTGCCAGTAGACCATTCACAGGGAACACCGGGGAGCTGTTTTTT. It yields the protein CASRPFTGNTGELFF. The V and J genes are TRBV19 and TRBJ2-2; TRBD1 is a possible D gene (5 bases). V lost 6 bases and J 1 base, leaving 12 bases between the germline ends. In germline, CDR1 is LNHDA, CDR2 SQIVND (reference sequence). The length of the CDR3 is 15 residues.

J is TRBJ1-2 and V is TRBV6-5; TRBD1 might be the D (5 bases). The CDR3 is 13 amino acids. Looked up from germline, CDR1 is MNHEY and CDR2 is SVGAGI. V lost 0 bases, J lost 3 bases, and 5 bases lay in between. CDR3 in amino acids: CASSYSTDYGYTF. The DNA for the CDR3 is TGTGCCAGCAGTTACTCGACAGACTATGGCTACACCTTC.

V and J are TRBV6-2 or TRBV6-3 and TRBJ1-2, with 11 bases fitting TRBD1. The length of the CDR3 is 13 residues. Germline V gene sequence: CDR1 MNHEY, CDR2 SVGEGT. Germline trimming cut 5 bases from V and 7 bases from J; bases unmatched to any gene: 3. The CDR3 DNA follows: TGTGCCAGCAGTGGACAGGGGGCAGGTGGCTACACCTTC. Its protein product is CASSGQGAGGYTF.

This sequence joins TRBV5-5 and TRBJ1-4; the match to TRBD1 covers 7 bases. J gave up 8 bases and V 0 bases, and 7 bases lay outside the gene matches. Germline V gene data show CDR1 as SGHKS and CDR2 as YYEKEE (reference sequence). The CDR3 sequence is 15 residues long. DNA of the CDR3: TGTGCCAGCAGCTTGGCCCAGGGGGGTAAGGAAAAACTGTTTTTT. The encoded protein is CASSLAQGGKEKLFF.

V is TRBV19 and J is TRBJ1-4; D may be TRBD1 (5 bases). The CDR3 length is 16 residues. CDR1 and CDR2 (germline): LNHDA, SQIVND (reference sequence). Deletions cut 1 base from V and 0 bases from J, with 9 bases between. CDR3 nucleotide sequence: TGTGCCAGTAGTATAGCCGGGACGGCAACTAATGAAAAACTGTTTTTT. Protein sequence: CASSIAGTATNEKLFF.

The chain is built from TRBV5-5 and TRBJ2-5; 7 nucleotides match TRBD1. This CDR3 has 18 residues. The germline gives CDR1 SGHKS, CDR2 YYEKEE (reference sequence). With V trimmed by 4 bases and J by 2 bases, 17 bases remained unmatched. The CDR3 DNA follows: TGTGCCAGCAGCCCACAGGGGCCTCGTATTCGAGGTCAAGAGACCCAGTACTTC. Translating it yields CASSPQGPRIRGQETQYF.

The CDR3 DNA reads as TGTGCCTGGAGTGTTAGGGGGTACAATGAGCAGTTCTTC. It translates to CAWSVRGYNEQFF. The V and J genes are TRBV30 and TRBJ2-1; possibly TRBD1 for D (6 bases). Germline V CDR1 and CDR2: GTSNPN, SVGIG (reference sequence). The CDR3 totals 13 residues. V was trimmed by 0 bases and J by 4 bases, leaving 7 bases between them.

V gene TRBV6-2 or TRBV6-3 combines with J gene TRBJ1-5; D not certain. This CDR3 spans 14 amino acids. Germline V gives CDR1 MNHEY, CDR2 SVGEGT. V lost 6 bases to trimming and J lost 7 bases, with 16 bases between them. The CDR3 protein is CASSPIGLGQPQHF. The CDR3 bases are TGTGCCAGCAGCCCCATAGGGTTAGGGCAGCCCCAGCATTTT.

This clone appeared a single time. CDR3 DNA sequence: TGTGCCAGCAGCCCGAACGGGGGGCCTGGTGAGCAGTTCTTC. It encodes CASSPNGGPGEQFF. The gene calls are TRBV7-2 and TRBJ2-1, with D tentatively TRBD2 (7 bases). The V end lost 5 bases, the J end lost 9 bases, and 17 bases lay between the germline ends. From germline, CDR1 is SGHTA and CDR2 FQGNSA. The CDR3 extends over 14 amino acids.

DNA of the CDR3: TGTGCCAGCAGCGTAGGTCGAACGGGGAATTCACCCCTCCACTTT. Translated: CASSVGRTGNSPLHF. V is TRBV9 and J is TRBJ1-6; D is unresolved. The germline gives CDR1 SGDLS, CDR2 YYNGEE. Trimming shortened V by 0 bases and J by 7 bases, and 11 bases separated the two germline ends. The CDR3 consists of 15 residues.

V is TRBV5-1 and J is TRBJ1-1; D gene unclear. Germline values: CDR1 SGHRS, CDR2 YFSETQ. The V and J ends lost 0 bases and 6 bases respectively, with 15 bases between them. This CDR3 contains 15 residues. For the CDR3, the DNA is TGCGCCAGCAGCTTGGTGTCCAGGTCGGAGGCTGAAGCTTTCTTT. Translation gives CASSLVSRSEAEAFF. The full variable domain, rest sourced from reference TRBV5-1 and TRBJ1-1, is KAGVTQTPRYLIKTRGQQVTLSCSPISGHRSVSWYQQTPGQGLQFLFEYFSETQRNKGNFPGRFSGRQFSNSRSEMNVSTLELGDSALYLCASSLVSRSEAEAFFGQGTRLTVV.

The CDR3 sequence is CASSPTSRAGRGYTF. The CDR3 bases are TGTGCCAGCTCACCAACTTCACGGGCAGGAAGAGGCTACACCTTC. The chain is built from TRBV18 and TRBJ1-2, with D unclear. Germline V lookup: CDR1 KGHSH, CDR2 LQKENI. The V gene lost 2 bases and the J gene lost 8 bases, with 18 bases spanning the gap. The CDR3 sequence is 15 residues long.

The chain is built from TRBV5-1 and TRBJ2-1; D is undetermined. V was pared by 2 bases and J by 0 bases, with 12 bases between. The CDR3 extends over 16 amino acids. Germline CDR1 reads SGHRS; CDR2 reads YFSETQ. The CDR3 loop is CASSLTGGSSYNEQFF. CDR3 coding DNA: TGCGCCAGCAGCTTAACGGGTGGCAGCTCCTACAATGAGCAGTTCTTC.

V gene TRBV27 combines with J gene TRBJ1-2, with D hard to call. Trimming took 7 bases from V and 5 from J, leaving 14 bases between them. CDR3 length: 13 residues. Germline V gene sequence: CDR1 MNHEY, CDR2 SMNVEV (reference sequence). CDR3 sequence (DNA): TGTGCCAGCAAACCAACGGGAGAGTATGGCTACACCTTC. Translating gives CASKPTGEYGYTF.

The chain carries TRBV7-8 and TRBJ2-1; tentative D call: TRBD1 (6 bases). Germline V lookup: CDR1 SGHVS, CDR2 FQNEAQ. The CDR3 contains 17 residues. Trimming removed 1 base from V and 3 bases from J, with 16 bases in between. CDR3 amino acids: CASSLGRTVALYNEQFF. The CDR3 nucleotides read TGTGCCAGCAGCTTAGGCCGGACAGTAGCTCTCTACAATGAGCAGTTCTTC. Complete variable domain (other parts from reference TRBV7-8 and TRBJ2-1): GAGVSQSPRYKVAKRGQDVALRCDPISGHVSLFWYQQALGQGPEFLTYFQNEAQLDKSGLPSDRFFAERPEGSVSTLKIQRTQQEDSAVYLCASSLGRTVALYNEQFFGPGTRLTVL.

The chain combines TRBV19 with TRBJ2-3; 8 bases align to TRBD2. This CDR3 comprises 15 residues. Germline V gene lookup returns CDR1 LNHDA and CDR2 SQIVND (reference sequence). V lost 1 base, J lost 4 bases, and 4 bases stayed unmatched. The CDR3 DNA reads as TGTGCCAGTAGTATAGTGGCGGGAGGAGCAGATACGCAGTATTTT. Translation gives CASSIVAGGADTQYF.

This clone was detected once. V gene TRBV19 combines with J gene TRBJ2-2; maybe TRBD1 (5 bases). CDR3 length: 14 amino acids. CDR1 is LNHDA, CDR2 SQIVND, per germline (reference sequence). Trimming took off 8 bases at V and 2 bases at J, with 12 bases between the two ends. The CDR3 region has the DNA TGTGCCAGTCTAGGGGCATACAACACCGGGGAGCTGTTTTTT. It is translated as CASLGAYNTGELFF.

This sequence joins TRBV2 and TRBJ2-2; no clear D. Germline V gene data show CDR1 as SNHLY and CDR2 as FYNNEI. The CDR3 has 12 amino acids. Trimming removed 10 bases at V and 3 bases at J, with 9 bases between. DNA for the CDR3: TGTGCCACCCGGTCCGACACCGGGGAGCTGTTTTTT. This encodes CATRSDTGELFF.

The rearrangement joins TRBV24-1 to TRBJ2-1, with 11 bases identical to TRBD2. The CDR3 spans 16 residues. Unmatched junction bases numbered 7, after V lost 3 bases and J lost 7 bases. Germline V lookup: CDR1 KGHDR, CDR2 SFDVKD. This CDR3 is CATSDPAASGRNEQFF. The CDR3 DNA follows: TGTGCCACCAGTGATCCGGCGGCTAGCGGGAGGAATGAGCAGTTCTTC.

The V gene is TRBV5-1, the J gene TRBJ2-7; D may be TRBD2 (5 bases). This CDR3 contains 14 residues. The V end was cut by 3 bases, the J end by 0 bases, with 10 bases between. Germline CDR1 is SGHRS and CDR2 is YFSETQ. The CDR3 bases are TGCGCCAGCAGCTCGGGGTCCTTCTCCTACGAGCAGTACTTC. Encoded protein: CASSSGSFSYEQYF.

V gene TRBV3-1 (or the pseudogene TRBV3-2) combines with J gene TRBJ2-3; D possibly corresponds to TRBD1 (5 bases). Germline V CDR1 and CDR2: LGHDT, YNNKEL (reference sequence). The CDR3 is 14 amino acids. V lost 7 bases, J lost 0 bases, and 11 bases lay in between. CDR3 residues: CASKGSLSTDTQYF. DNA of the CDR3: TGTGCCAGCAAGGGGTCACTCAGCACAGATACGCAGTATTTT.

The J gene is TRBJ1-1, the V gene TRBV11-3; D possibly corresponds to TRBD1 (5 bases). V was pared by 0 bases and J by 0 bases, with 8 bases between. This CDR3 spans 15 amino acids. The germline gives CDR1 SGHNT, CDR2 YENEEA. As DNA, the CDR3 is TGTGCCAGCAGCTTAGATGGGGCCTTGAACACTGAAGCTTTCTTT. This codes for CASSLDGALNTEAFF.

The chain has TRBV24-1 and TRBJ2-3, with TRBD2 as a possible D gene (6 bases). Trimming pared 3 bases from V and 6 bases from J, leaving 15 bases between. This CDR3 spans 15 amino acids. From germline, CDR1 is KGHDR and CDR2 SFDVKD. Written as DNA, the CDR3 is TGTGCCACCAGTGATCCGGGACTTCCCGGCGATACGCAGTATTTT. Residues: CATSDPGLPGDTQYF.

The chain recombines TRBV9 with TRBJ2-7; 10 bases are a match to TRBD2. Trimming cost V 0 bases and J 3 bases; bases outside gene matches: 6. The germline CDR1 and CDR2 sequences are SGDLS and YYNGEE. The length of the CDR3 is 16 residues. The CDR3: CASSVAPSGGVYEQYF. In DNA form, the CDR3 reads TGTGCCAGCAGCGTAGCCCCAAGCGGGGGGGTCTACGAGCAGTACTTC.

The V and J genes are TRBV11-2 and TRBJ2-7; a weak D match, TRBD1 (7 bases). Germline V gene data show CDR1 as SGHAT and CDR2 as FQNNGV. The germline V and J ends were trimmed by 1 base and 5 bases, with 9 bases remaining between them. The CDR3 totals 13 residues. This CDR3 reads CASSLGRGDEQYF. The CDR3 coding sequence is TGTGCCAGCAGCTTAGGCAGGGGGGACGAGCAGTACTTC.

This clone was detected once. CDR3 coding DNA: TGTGCCAGCAGCTTACCGGGGTCAGATACGCAGTATTTT. Protein: CASSLPGSDTQYF. The chain is built from TRBV7-3 and TRBJ2-3; perhaps TRBD2 as D (5 bases). CDR1 and CDR2 from the germline V gene are SGHTA and FQGTGA. CDR3 size: 13 residues. Trimming took 2 bases from V and 4 from J, leaving 7 bases between them.